The next 27 T cell receptor beta chains were all read from a single sample in a study of blood T cells in healthy people across ages. A sample-barcoded 5' primer and a J-beta primer mix were used in a second PCR of roughly 7 to 12 cycles. MiXCR was run by TCRdb on the 5' RACE reads, yielding one entry per CDR3 protein. The sample carries over a million distinct CDR3 sequences, around 59% recorded once. Material for sequencing was blood. These receptors originate from a young man in good health.

CDR3 sequence (DNA): TGTGCCAGCAGCTTATGTGGACAGGGGGCAAATCAGCCCCAGCATTTT. Translation: CASSLCGQGANQPQHF. The rearrangement joins TRBV7-2 to TRBJ1-5; 11 bases align to TRBD1. Germline trimming cut 2 bases from V and 4 bases from J; bases unmatched to any gene: 4. The CDR3 has 16 residues. CDR1 and CDR2 from the germline V gene are SGHTA and FQGNSA.

Concerning this clonotype: One end of the junction varies from germline; a read error may be responsible. The chain uses TRBV6-5 and TRBJ2-3; tentatively, D is TRBD1 (7 bases). The CDR3 loop spans 17 amino acids. Germline V CDR1 and CDR2: MNHEY, SVGAGI. The CDR3 nucleotides are TGTGCCAGCAGCTACTCCCAGGGGGGAACCCCCACAGATACGCAGTATTTT. Protein product: CASSYSQGGTPTDTQYF.

V gene TRBV5-1 combines with J gene TRBJ2-1, with 15 bases matching TRBD2. The CDR3 consists of 16 residues. The V segment lost 3 bases and the J segment 4 bases; nucleotides outside the gene matches: 2. Germline V gene data show CDR1 as SGHRS and CDR2 as YFSETQ. The CDR3, as DNA: TGCGCCAGCAGCTGGGGACTAGCGGGAGGATACAATGAGCAGTTCTTC. This gives the protein CASSWGLAGGYNEQFF.

V gene TRBV11-2 combines with J gene TRBJ2-3; 9 positions agree with TRBD2. V was pared by 1 base and J by 6 bases, with 5 bases of the junction left unmatched. The germline gives CDR1 SGHAT, CDR2 FQNNGV. The CDR3 covers 15 residues. The CDR3 sequence is CASSLGGGAVDTQYF. CDR3 bases: TGTGCCAGCAGCTTAGGCGGGGGGGCAGTTGATACGCAGTATTTT.

The table lists this clonotype with a count of one. This rearrangement joins TRBV6-6 to TRBJ2-3; 8 bases align to TRBD2. Germline V lookup: CDR1 MNHNY, CDR2 SVGAGI (reference sequence). This CDR3 spans 17 amino acids. V shed 2 bases, J shed 3 bases, and the junction held 10 bases outside the gene matches. The CDR3 sequence is CASSYLVSSGKTDTQYF. The CDR3 coding sequence is TGTGCCAGCAGTTACCTCGTTAGTAGCGGGAAAACAGATACGCAGTATTTT.

This clonotype was recorded once. The chain combines TRBV5-1 with TRBJ2-5; 7 bases agree with TRBD1. Per the germline V gene, CDR1 is SGHRS and CDR2 is YFSETQ. V shed 3 bases, J shed 4 bases, and the junction held 9 bases outside the gene matches. The CDR3 has 15 residues. In DNA, the CDR3 is TGCGCCAGCAGCTCCCAGGGGGTCCTCGGAGAGACCCAGTACTTC. This codes for CASSSQGVLGETQYF.

The gene calls are TRBV2 and TRBJ1-4; D uncertain. The CDR3 is 13 residues long. The V gene's germline CDR1 is SNHLY and CDR2 FYNNEI. Between the trimmed V and J ends, which lost 4 bases and 6 bases, there was a span of 9 bases. The CDR3 reads CASSGLSDEKLFF. The CDR3 DNA sequence: TGTGCCAGCAGTGGTCTTTCGGATGAAAAACTGTTTTTT.

This sequence joins TRBV6-6 and TRBJ2-1; D perhaps matches TRBD2 (6 bases). Trimming removed 7 bases from V and 3 bases from J, with 16 bases in between. The CDR3 runs 15 residues. From germline, CDR1 is MNHNY and CDR2 SVGAGI (reference sequence). CDR3 sequence reads: CASKSGAGFYNEQFF. The CDR3 coding sequence is TGTGCCAGCAAATCGGGCGCGGGGTTCTACAATGAGCAGTTCTTC.

The chain joins TRBV27 to TRBJ2-4; D may be TRBD2 (6 bases). The DNA matches TRBJ2-7 better at its end, which makes the J call doubtful. There are 15 residues in the CDR3. Germline V gene sequence: CDR1 MNHEY, CDR2 SMNVEV (reference sequence). The CDR3 region has the DNA TGTGCCAGCAGTTCACATCGGGAGTTGTTCCACGAGCAGTACTTC. This codes for CASSSHRELFHEQYF.

The V and J genes are TRBV10-3 and TRBJ1-2; D ambiguous. Between the trimmed V and J ends, which lost 3 bases and 2 bases, there was a span of 13 bases. The CDR3 sequence is 15 residues long. Germline values: CDR1 ENHRY, CDR2 SYGVKD. This chain's CDR3 is CAISDFDTTNYGYTF. CDR3 nucleotide sequence: TGTGCCATCAGTGATTTTGACACCACGAACTATGGCTACACCTTC.

The DNA for the CDR3 is TGTGCCAGCAGTGTTACAGGTTTCCAAGAGACCCAGTACTTC. Protein: CASSVTGFQETQYF. The chain carries TRBV12-3 or TRBV12-4 and TRBJ2-5, with D perhaps TRBD1 (5 bases). V was cut by 5 bases and J by 1 base, with 11 bases left in between. The CDR3 has 14 amino acids.

This rearrangement joins TRBV7-9 to TRBJ1-2; D unresolved. CDR1 and CDR2 from the germline V gene are SEHNR and FQNEAQ (reference sequence). CDR3 length equals 14 residues. V lost 1 base and J lost 0, with 6 bases in between. Written as DNA, the CDR3 is TGTGCCAGCAGCTTAGAGGTCGCTAACTATGGCTACACCTTC. It is translated as CASSLEVANYGYTF.

The chain combines TRBV20-1 with TRBJ2-7; tentatively, D is TRBD2 (6 bases). Germline V gene lookup returns CDR1 DFQATT and CDR2 SNEGSKA (reference sequence). Trimming cost V 0 bases and J 4 bases, with 22 bases left between them. The CDR3 has 17 amino acids. CDR3 loop: CSARDPPPGRRGYEQYF. In DNA, the CDR3 is TGCAGTGCTAGAGATCCCCCCCCGGGGAGGAGGGGTTACGAGCAGTACTTC.

Ten or more counts support this clonotype. J is TRBJ2-1 and V is TRBV5-5; D is uncertain. V lost 2 bases and J lost 6, with 6 bases in between. Germline values: CDR1 SGHKS, CDR2 YYEKEE (reference sequence). The CDR3 contains 12 residues. CDR3 region: CASSLRSNEQFF. CDR3 coding DNA: TGTGCCAGCAGCTTACGAAGCAATGAGCAGTTCTTC.

In this sample, this clonotype turned up a few times. The rearrangement joins TRBV29-1 to TRBJ2-4; perhaps TRBD2 as D (5 bases). The CDR3 is 15 residues long. Germline lookup yields CDR1 SQVTM and CDR2 ANQGSEA. Trimming removed 2 bases at V and 1 base at J, with 12 bases between. The CDR3 DNA sequence: TGCAGCGTTGAAACTCACAGAGGGGCCAAAAACATTCAGTACTTC. This encodes CSVETHRGAKNIQYF.

The table lists this clonotype with a few counts. The chain uses TRBV12-3 or TRBV12-4 and TRBJ1-6; 7 bases map to TRBD1. The CDR3 has 14 amino acids. J was trimmed by 5 bases and V by 4 bases; bases with no gene match: 2. The CDR3 is CASSSGQNNSPLHF. The CDR3 DNA reads TGTGCCAGCAGTTCGGGACAGAATAATTCACCCCTCCACTTT.

This clonotype came up once. The rearrangement links TRBV18 to TRBJ2-7, with D possibly TRBD2 on 6 matching bases. Trimming pared 6 bases from V and 4 bases from J, leaving 19 bases between. From germline, CDR1 is KGHSH and CDR2 LQKENI. The CDR3 is made up of 15 amino acids. CDR3 residues: CASSRPLNGGYEQYF. The CDR3 DNA is TGTGCCAGCTCCCGACCCCTAAACGGGGGTTACGAGCAGTACTTC. Full variable domain (missing parts from reference TRBV18 and TRBJ2-7): NAGVMQNPRHLVRRRGQEARLRCSPMKGHSHVYWYRQLPEEGLKFMVYLQKENIIDESGMPKERFSAEFPKEGPSILRIQQVVRGDSAAYFCASSRPLNGGYEQYFGPGTRLTVT.

Only a few counts were recorded for this clonotype. J is TRBJ2-7 and V is TRBV6-2 or TRBV6-3, with D unresolved. V was pared by 6 bases and J by 3 bases, with 12 bases between. The CDR3 length is 13 residues. CDR1 MNHEY and CDR2 SVGEGT come from the germline V gene. The CDR3 nucleotides read TGTGCCAGCAGGGAAACGTACTACTACGAGCAGTACTTC. It encodes CASRETYYYEQYF.

To note about this clonotype: One junction end does not reproduce the germline sequence, and a read error may be involved. This chain links TRBV7-9 with TRBJ2-7; 8 bases are a match to TRBD1. Germline CDR1 and CDR2: SEHNR and FQNEAQ (reference sequence). CDR3 size: 15 residues. The CDR3 DNA sequence: TGTGCCAGCAGCTTATTACAGGGGGACTCCGACGAGCAGTACTTC. This encodes CASSLLQGDSDEQYF.

In its sample, this clonotype was seen once. The genes are TRBV20-1 and TRBJ2-5; D uncertain. The germline V and J ends were trimmed by 6 bases and 9 bases, with 8 bases remaining between them. The CDR3 has 9 amino acids. Germline CDR1 is DFQATT and CDR2 is SNEGSKA (reference sequence). The CDR3 DNA reads as TGCAGTGCCCAGGTGGCCCAGTACTTC. It encodes CSAQVAQYF.

The sample holds a few counts of this clonotype. The chain employs TRBV20-1 and TRBJ2-7; 10 bases agree with TRBD2. Per germline, CDR1 DFQATT and CDR2 SNEGSKA (reference sequence). This CDR3 region has 14 residues. CDR3 sequence: CLKAWGLATYEQYF. The CDR3 DNA follows: TGCCTAAAGGCTTGGGGACTAGCGACCTACGAGCAGTACTTC.

V gene TRBV4-1 combines with J gene TRBJ1-6, with unresolved D. The germline CDR1 and CDR2 sequences are MGHRA and YSYEKL. The V end lost 4 bases, the J end lost 10 bases, and 17 bases lay between the germline ends. This CDR3 spans 15 amino acids. The CDR3 DNA follows: TGCGCCAGCAGCCGCAATCCTGGGAGTGAATCACCCCTCCACTTT. Translating it yields CASSRNPGSESPLHF.

The chain has TRBV10-2 and TRBJ2-3, with 7 bases identical to TRBD2. Per germline, CDR1 WSHSY and CDR2 SAAADI. J was trimmed by 2 bases and V by 11 bases; bases with no gene match: 7. This CDR3 is built from 13 residues. In DNA, the CDR3 is TGCGCCGGCAAACTAGCGATCACAGATACGCAGTATTTT. It specifies CAGKLAITDTQYF.

This clonotype was seen more than once but under ten times. This chain connects TRBV20-1 to TRBJ2-5; the match to TRBD2 covers 8 bases. Germline assignment: CDR1 DFQATT and CDR2 SNEGSKA (reference sequence). CDR3 length: 15 amino acids. V gave up 5 bases and J gave up 2 bases; unmatched junction bases: 10. The CDR3 DNA is TGCAGTGCTCCTAGGCAGACTAGCGTTCAAGAGACCCAGTACTTC. The encoded protein is CSAPRQTSVQETQYF.

V gene TRBV12-5 combines with J gene TRBJ2-4; 10 positions agree with TRBD2. The end of the DNA aligns better with TRBJ2-5, so the J call may be wrong. The CDR3 consists of 15 residues. Germline lookup yields CDR1 LGHNT and CDR2 FRNRAP. CDR3 coding DNA: TGTGCTAGTGGCCGAGCGGGGGGGAATCAAGAGACCCAGTACTTC. It translates to CASGRAGGNQETQYF.

The rearrangement uses TRBV28 and TRBJ2-7; D is undetermined. V shed 11 bases and J shed 3 bases, with 20 bases lying between them. This CDR3 has 14 residues. The germline V gene encodes CDR1 MDHEN and CDR2 SYDVKM. Written as DNA, the CDR3 is TGTGCCGTCGGGTTTGGCGACGTTCACTACGAGCAGTACTTC. Translation: CAVGFGDVHYEQYF.

This clonotype has only one observation. The chain couples TRBV20-1 to TRBJ2-1; TRBD2 matches at 8 bases. The last part of the DNA fits TRBJ2-7 better; the J call may be wrong. Germline CDR1 is DFQATT and CDR2 is SNEGSKA (reference sequence). CDR3 length: 20 amino acids. CDR3 nucleotide sequence: TGCAGTGCCTGGGGGCCACCGTCGTGGAGCGGGAGTTCAACCTACAATGAGCAGTACTTC. This encodes CSAWGPPSWSGSSTYNEQYF.